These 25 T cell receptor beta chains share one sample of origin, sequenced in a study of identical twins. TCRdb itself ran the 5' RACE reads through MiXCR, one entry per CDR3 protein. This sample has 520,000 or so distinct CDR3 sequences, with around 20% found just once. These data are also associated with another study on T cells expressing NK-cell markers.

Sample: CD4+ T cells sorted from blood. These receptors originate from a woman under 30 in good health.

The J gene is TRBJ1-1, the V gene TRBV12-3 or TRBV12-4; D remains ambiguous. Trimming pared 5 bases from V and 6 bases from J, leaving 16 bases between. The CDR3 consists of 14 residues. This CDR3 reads CASSPEVYRAEAFF. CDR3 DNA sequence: TGTGCCAGCAGTCCCGAGGTCTATCGGGCTGAAGCTTTCTTT.

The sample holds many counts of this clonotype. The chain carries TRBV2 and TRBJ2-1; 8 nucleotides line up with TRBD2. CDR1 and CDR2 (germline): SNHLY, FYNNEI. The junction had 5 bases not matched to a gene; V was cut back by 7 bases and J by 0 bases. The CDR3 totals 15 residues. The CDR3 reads CASTEGTSSYNEQFF. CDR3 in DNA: TGTGCCAGCACTGAGGGGACTAGCTCCTACAATGAGCAGTTCTTC.

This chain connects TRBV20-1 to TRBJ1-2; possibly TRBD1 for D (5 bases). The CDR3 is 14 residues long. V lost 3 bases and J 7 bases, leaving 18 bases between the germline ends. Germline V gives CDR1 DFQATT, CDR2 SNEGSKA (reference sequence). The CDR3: CSARTAGQVGGYTF. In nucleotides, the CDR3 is TGCAGTGCTAGGACGGCGGGGCAGGTCGGTGGCTACACCTTC.

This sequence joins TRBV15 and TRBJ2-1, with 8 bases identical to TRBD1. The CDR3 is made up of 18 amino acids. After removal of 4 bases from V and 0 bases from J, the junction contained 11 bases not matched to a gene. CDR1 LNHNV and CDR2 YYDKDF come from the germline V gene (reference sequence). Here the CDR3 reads CATSKERDRLSSYNEQFF. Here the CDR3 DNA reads TGTGCCACCAGCAAAGAACGGGACAGGCTTAGCTCCTACAATGAGCAGTTCTTC.

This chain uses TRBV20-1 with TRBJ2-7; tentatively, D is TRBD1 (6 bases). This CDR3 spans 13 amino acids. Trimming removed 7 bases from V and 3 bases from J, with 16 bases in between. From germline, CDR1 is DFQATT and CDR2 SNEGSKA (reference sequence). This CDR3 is CSVTGSLYYEQYF. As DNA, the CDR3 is TGCAGTGTTACAGGGTCCCTTTACTACGAGCAGTACTTC.

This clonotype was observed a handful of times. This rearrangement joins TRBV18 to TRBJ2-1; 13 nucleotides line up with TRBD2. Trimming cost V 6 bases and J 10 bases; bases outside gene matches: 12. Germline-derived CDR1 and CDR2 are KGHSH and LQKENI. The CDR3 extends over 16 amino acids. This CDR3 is CASSRPGLAGPHEQFF. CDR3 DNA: TGTGCCAGCTCCCGACCGGGACTAGCGGGACCCCACGAGCAGTTCTTC. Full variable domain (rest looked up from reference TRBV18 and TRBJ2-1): NAGVMQNPRHLVRRRGQEARLRCSPMKGHSHVYWYRQLPEEGLKFMVYLQKENIIDESGMPKERFSAEFPKEGPSILRIQQVVRGDSAAYFCASSRPGLAGPHEQFFGPGTRLTVL.

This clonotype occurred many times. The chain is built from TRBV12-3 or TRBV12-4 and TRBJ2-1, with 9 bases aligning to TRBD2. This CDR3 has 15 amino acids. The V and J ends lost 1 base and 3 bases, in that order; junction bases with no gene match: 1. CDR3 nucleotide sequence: TGTGCCAGCAGTTTAGTAGCGGGGGACTACAATGAGCAGTTCTTC. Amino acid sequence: CASSLVAGDYNEQFF.

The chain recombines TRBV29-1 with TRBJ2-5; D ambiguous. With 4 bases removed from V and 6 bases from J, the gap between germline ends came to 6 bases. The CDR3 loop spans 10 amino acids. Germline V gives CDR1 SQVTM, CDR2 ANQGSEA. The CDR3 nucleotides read TGCAGCGTTGCATATCAGACCCAGTACTTC. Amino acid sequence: CSVAYQTQYF.

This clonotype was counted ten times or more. The CDR3 DNA reads as TGTGCCAGCAGCTTAACTCGCCTAGCGATTGAGCAGTTCTTC. It codes for CASSLTRLAIEQFF. This chain joins TRBV7-8 and TRBJ2-1, with a weak D call TRBD2 (6 bases). V dropped 2 bases and J dropped 9 bases, with 14 bases sitting between them. Germline-derived CDR1 and CDR2 are SGHVS and FQNEAQ. This CDR3 contains 14 residues.

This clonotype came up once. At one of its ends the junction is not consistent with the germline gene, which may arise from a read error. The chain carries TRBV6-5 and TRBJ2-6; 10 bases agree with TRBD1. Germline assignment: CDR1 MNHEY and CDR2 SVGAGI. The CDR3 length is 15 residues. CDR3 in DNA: TGTACCAGCAGTTACTTAGGACAGGGGGGGAACGTCCTGACTTTC. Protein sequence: CTSSYLGQGGNVLTF.

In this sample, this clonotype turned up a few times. CDR3 loop: CSARGKGFNEQFF. The CDR3 DNA follows: TGCAGTGCTAGAGGAAAAGGATTCAATGAGCAGTTCTTC. The V call is TRBV20-1, the J call TRBJ2-1; D remains unclear. CDR1 DFQATT and CDR2 SNEGSKA come from the germline V gene (reference sequence). The CDR3 runs to 13 residues. V was cut by 1 base and J by 6 bases, with 10 bases left in between.

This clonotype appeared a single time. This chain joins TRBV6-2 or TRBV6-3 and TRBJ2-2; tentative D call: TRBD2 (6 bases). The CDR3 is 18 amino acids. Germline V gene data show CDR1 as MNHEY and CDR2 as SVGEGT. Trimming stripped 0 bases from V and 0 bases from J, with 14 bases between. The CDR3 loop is CASSYSTRLAANTGELFF. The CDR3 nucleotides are TGTGCCAGCAGTTACTCGACCCGATTAGCGGCGAACACCGGGGAGCTGTTTTTT.

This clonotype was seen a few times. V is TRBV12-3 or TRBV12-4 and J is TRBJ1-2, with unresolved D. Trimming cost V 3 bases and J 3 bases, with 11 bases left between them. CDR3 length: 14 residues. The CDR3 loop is CASSFPGFHYGYTF. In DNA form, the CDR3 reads TGTGCCAGCAGTTTCCCGGGTTTCCACTATGGCTACACCTTC.

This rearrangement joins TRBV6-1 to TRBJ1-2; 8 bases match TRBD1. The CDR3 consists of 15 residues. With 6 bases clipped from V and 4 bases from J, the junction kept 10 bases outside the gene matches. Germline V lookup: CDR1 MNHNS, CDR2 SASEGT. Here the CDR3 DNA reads TGTGCCAGCAGCAAGACCCGGGACAGGCCCTATGGCTACACCTTC. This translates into CASSKTRDRPYGYTF.

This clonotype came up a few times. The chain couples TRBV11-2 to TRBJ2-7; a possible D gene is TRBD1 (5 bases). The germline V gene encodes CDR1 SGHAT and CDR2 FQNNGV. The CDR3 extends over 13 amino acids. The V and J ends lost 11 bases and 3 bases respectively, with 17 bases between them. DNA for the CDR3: TGTGCCTCGAGGATTAGGGGTGGCTACGAGCAGTACTTC. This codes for CASRIRGGYEQYF.

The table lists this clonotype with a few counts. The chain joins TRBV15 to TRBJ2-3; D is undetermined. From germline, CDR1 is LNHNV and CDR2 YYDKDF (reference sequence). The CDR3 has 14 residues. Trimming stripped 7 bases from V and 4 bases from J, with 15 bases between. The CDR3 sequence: CATTQAVFPDTQYF. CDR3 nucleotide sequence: TGTGCCACCACTCAGGCCGTTTTCCCAGATACGCAGTATTTT.

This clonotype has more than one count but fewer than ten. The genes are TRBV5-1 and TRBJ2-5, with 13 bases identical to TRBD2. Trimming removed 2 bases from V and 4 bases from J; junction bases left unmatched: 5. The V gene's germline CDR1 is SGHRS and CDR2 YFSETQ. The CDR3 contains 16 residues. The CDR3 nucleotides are TGCGCCAGCAGCTTACCGGGACTAGCGGGGCTAGAGACCCAGTACTTC. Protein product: CASSLPGLAGLETQYF.

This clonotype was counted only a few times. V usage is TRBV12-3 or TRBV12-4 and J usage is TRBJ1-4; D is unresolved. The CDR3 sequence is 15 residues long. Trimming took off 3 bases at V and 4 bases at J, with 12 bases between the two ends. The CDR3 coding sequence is TGTGCCAGCAGTTTTATTGGGCCTTTTAATGAAAAACTGTTTTTT. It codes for CASSFIGPFNEKLFF.

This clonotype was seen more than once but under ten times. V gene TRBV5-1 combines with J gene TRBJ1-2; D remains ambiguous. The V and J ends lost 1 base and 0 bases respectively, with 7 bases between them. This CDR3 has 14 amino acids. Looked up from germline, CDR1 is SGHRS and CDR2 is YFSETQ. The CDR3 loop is CASSLSRTNYGYTF. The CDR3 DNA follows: TGCGCCAGCAGCTTGTCCAGGACTAACTATGGCTACACCTTC. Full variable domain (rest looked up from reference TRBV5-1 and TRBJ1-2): KAGVTQTPRYLIKTRGQQVTLSCSPISGHRSVSWYQQTPGQGLQFLFEYFSETQRNKGNFPGRFSGRQFSNSRSEMNVSTLELGDSALYLCASSLSRTNYGYTFGSGTRLTVV.

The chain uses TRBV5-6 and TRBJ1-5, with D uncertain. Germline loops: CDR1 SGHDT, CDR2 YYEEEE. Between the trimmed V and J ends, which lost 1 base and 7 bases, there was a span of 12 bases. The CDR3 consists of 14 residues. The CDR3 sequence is CASSLTGSAQPQHF. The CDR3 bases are TGTGCCAGCAGCTTGACGGGTTCGGCCCAGCCCCAGCATTTT.

CDR3 sequence (DNA): TGCGCCAGCAGCTTCCGACAGGGGACAGAGACCCAGTACTTC. Protein: CASSFRQGTETQYF. V and J are TRBV5-1 and TRBJ2-5; 8 bases map to TRBD1. The length of the CDR3 is 14 residues. The ends lost 2 bases at V and 4 bases at J; junction bases unmatched: 4. Looked up from germline, CDR1 is SGHRS and CDR2 is YFSETQ.

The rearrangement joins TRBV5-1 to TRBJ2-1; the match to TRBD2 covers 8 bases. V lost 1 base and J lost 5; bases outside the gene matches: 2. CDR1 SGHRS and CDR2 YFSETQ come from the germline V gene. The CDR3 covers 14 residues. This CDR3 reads CASSLPGRDNEQFF. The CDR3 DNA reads TGCGCCAGCAGCTTGCCCGGGAGGGACAATGAGCAGTTCTTC.

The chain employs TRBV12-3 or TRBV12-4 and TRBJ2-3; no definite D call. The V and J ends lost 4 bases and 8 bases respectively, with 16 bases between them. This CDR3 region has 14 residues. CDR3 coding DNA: TGTGCCAGCAGTTCCCGGATCATGCAAACTACGCAGTATTTT. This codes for CASSSRIMQTTQYF.

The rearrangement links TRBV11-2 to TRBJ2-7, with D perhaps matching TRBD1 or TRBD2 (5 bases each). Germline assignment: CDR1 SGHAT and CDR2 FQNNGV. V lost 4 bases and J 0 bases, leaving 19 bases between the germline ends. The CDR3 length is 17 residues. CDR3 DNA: TGTGCCAGCAGCTCTTTACGTTCGGGACGGTACTCCTACGAGCAGTACTTC. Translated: CASSSLRSGRYSYEQYF.

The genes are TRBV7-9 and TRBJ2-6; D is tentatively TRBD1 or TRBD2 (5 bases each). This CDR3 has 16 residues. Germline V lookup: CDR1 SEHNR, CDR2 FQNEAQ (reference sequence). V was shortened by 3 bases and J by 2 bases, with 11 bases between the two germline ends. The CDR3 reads CASSLGPSPGANVLTF. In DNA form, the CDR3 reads TGTGCCAGCAGCTTGGGACCCTCGCCTGGGGCCAACGTCCTGACTTTC.